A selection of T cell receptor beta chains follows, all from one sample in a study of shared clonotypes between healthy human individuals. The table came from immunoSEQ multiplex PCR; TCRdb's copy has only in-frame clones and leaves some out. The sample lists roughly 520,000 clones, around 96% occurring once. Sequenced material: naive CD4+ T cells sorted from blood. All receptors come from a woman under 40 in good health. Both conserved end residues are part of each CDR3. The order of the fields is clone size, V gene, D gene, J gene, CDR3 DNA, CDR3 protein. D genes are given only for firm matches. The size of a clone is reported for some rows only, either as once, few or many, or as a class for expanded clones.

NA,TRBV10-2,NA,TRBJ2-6,TGCGCCAGCAGCGCCCAGCATCGCTCTGGGGCCAACGTCCTGACTTTC,CASSAQHRSGANVLTF
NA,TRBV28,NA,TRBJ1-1,TGTGCCAGCAGTCCCCGGGCCCCGGCGAACACTGAAGCTTTCTTT,CASSPRAPANTEAFF
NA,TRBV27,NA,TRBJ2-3,TGTGCCAGCGATCGTGATGCCACAGATACGCAGTATTTT,CASDRDATDTQYF
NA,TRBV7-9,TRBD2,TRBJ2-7,TGTGCCAGCAGCTTAGAGCGGGGGAGCGAGCAGTACTTC,CASSLERGSEQYF
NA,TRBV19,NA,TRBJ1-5,TGTGCCAGTAGTGGGGCGGGGCTGTTGGGCAATCAGCCCCAGCATTTT,CASSGAGLLGNQPQHF
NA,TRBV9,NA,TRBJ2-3,TGTGCCAGCAGCGTTGGGACGACCCAAGATACGCAGTATTTT,CASSVGTTQDTQYF
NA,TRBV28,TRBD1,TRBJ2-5,TGTGCCAGCAGTCTAAACAGGGGAGACGAGACCCAGTACTTC,CASSLNRGDETQYF
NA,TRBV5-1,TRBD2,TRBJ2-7,TGCGCCAGCAGCTTGTTAGCGGGAGGCCCGGAGGAGCAGTACTTC,CASSLLAGGPEEQYF
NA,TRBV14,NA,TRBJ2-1,TGTGCCAGCAGCCCTCTTCACAATGAGCAGTTCTTC,CASSPLHNEQFF
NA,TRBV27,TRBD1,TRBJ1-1,TGTGCCAGCAGTCCCGAGACAGGGGCCACTGAAGCTTTCTTT,CASSPETGATEAFF
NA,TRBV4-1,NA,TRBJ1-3,TGCGCCAGCAGCCAAGTGGCGCAAAAGGTATCTGGAAACACCATATATTTT,CASSQVAQKVSGNTIYF
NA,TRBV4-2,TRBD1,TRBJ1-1,TGTGCCAGCAGCCCGGACAGGGCCACTGAAGCTTTCTTT,CASSPDRATEAFF
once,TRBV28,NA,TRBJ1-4,TGTGCCAGCAGTTTATCCATGGGGGCAACTAATGAAAAACTGTTTTTT,CASSLSMGATNEKLFF
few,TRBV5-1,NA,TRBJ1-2,TGCGCCAGCAGCGACCGGGACACCTCCTATGGCTACACCTTC,CASSDRDTSYGYTF
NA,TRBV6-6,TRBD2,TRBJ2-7,TGTGCCAGCAGTCCGCAGCGGGAGACTTACGAGCAGTACTTC,CASSPQRETYEQYF
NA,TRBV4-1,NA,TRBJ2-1,TGCGCCAGCAGCTTTACTGCAGGGTATGAGCAGTTCTTC,CASSFTAGYEQFF
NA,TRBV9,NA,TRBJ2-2,TGTGCCAGCAGCACCCTGGGGGTGGTCGGGGAGCTGTTTTTT,CASSTLGVVGELFF